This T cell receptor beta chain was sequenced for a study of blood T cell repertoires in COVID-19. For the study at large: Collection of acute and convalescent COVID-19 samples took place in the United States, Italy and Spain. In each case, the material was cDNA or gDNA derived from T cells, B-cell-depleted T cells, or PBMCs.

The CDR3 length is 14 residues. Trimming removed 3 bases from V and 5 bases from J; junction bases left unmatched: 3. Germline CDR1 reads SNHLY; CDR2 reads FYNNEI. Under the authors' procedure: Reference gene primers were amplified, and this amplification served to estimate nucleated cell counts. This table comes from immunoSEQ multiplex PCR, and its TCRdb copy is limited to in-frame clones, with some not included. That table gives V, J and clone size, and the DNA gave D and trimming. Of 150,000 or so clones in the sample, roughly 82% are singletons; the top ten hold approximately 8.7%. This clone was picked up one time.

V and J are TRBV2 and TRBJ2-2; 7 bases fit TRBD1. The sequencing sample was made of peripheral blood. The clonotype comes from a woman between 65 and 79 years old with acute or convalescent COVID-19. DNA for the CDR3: TGTGCCAGCAGTGATTCGACAGGGACCGGGGAGCTGTTTTTT. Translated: CASSDSTGTGELFF. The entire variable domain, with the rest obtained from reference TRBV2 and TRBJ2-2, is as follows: EPEVTQTPSHQVTQMGQEVILRCVPISNHLYFYWYRQILGQKVEFLVSFYNNEISEKSEIFDDQFSVERPDGSNFTLKIRSTKLEDSAMYFCASSDSTGTGELFFGEGSRLTVL.